A single TCR beta chain is shown here with its context. Assay used: immunoSEQ multiplex PCR; TCRdb lists only in-frame clones, some missing. The sample lists about 500,000 clones; around 90% were seen once. This specimen belongs to a study of blood T cell repertoires in COVID-19. Membership in each cohort depended on participant-reported clinical history. This TCR was sampled from a woman aged 18-30 years who had recovered from COVID-19. The sequencing input was PBMCs or T cells enriched from blood (not recorded which).

The CDR3 sequence: CASSLGLAGTSTDTQYF. The DNA of the CDR3 is TGTGCCAGCAGCTTGGGCCTAGCGGGCACTAGCACAGATACGCAGTATTTT. The gene calls are TRBV5-4 and TRBJ2-3, with TRBD2 matching over 8 bases. V shed 0 bases, J shed 0 bases, and the junction held 6 bases outside the gene matches. Germline CDR1 is SGHNT and CDR2 is YYREEE (reference sequence). The CDR3 covers 17 residues.